This record looks at one TCR beta chain sequence and its context. The PCR ran on 60 Vbeta and 13 Jbeta primers. Here immunoSEQ multiplex PCR was the method, and the copy in TCRdb shows in-frame clones only, minus some. The sample lists about 150,000 clones; approximately 79% were seen once. This entry is derived from a study of cytomegalovirus exposure and HLA in healthy donors. CDR1 and CDR2 from the germline V gene are SGHAT and FQNNGV. The CDR3 covers 17 residues. Trimming removed 6 bases from V and 1 base from J, with 21 bases in between. The clonotype comes from a woman in her thirties or forties in good health and CMV-seropositive. The material sequenced was PBMCs. The J gene is TRBJ1-2, the V gene TRBV11-2; D not resolved. The CDR3: CASRAIKNQSGNYGYTF. The CDR3 region has the DNA TGTGCCAGCAGGGCGATCAAAAATCAGTCGGGTAACTATGGCTACACCTTC. The complete variable domain, with remaining parts taken from reference TRBV11-2 and TRBJ1-2, reads EAGVAQSPRYKIIEKRQSVAFWCNPISGHATLYWYQQILGQGPKLLIQFQNNGVVDDSQLPKDRFSAERLKGVDSTLKIQPAKLEDSAVYLCASRAIKNQSGNYGYTFGSGTRLTVV.